Presented here are 21 T cell receptor beta chains from one specimen sequenced in a study of CD8+ T cells in alopecia areata. Extracted RNA was reverse transcribed, and the resulting cDNA served as sequencing template. Sequenced by immunoSEQ multiplex PCR; TCRdb stores in-frame clones only, minus some. The repertoire holds roughly 150,000 clones, about 60% seen once, with nearly 6.5% in the top ten. The sample consisted of CD4+ T cells sorted from blood, taken at week 0. The receptors were gathered from a human donor with alopecia areata.

This clone was observed a few times. V is TRBV20-1 and J is TRBJ1-6; D gene unclear. The germline gives CDR1 DFQATT, CDR2 SNEGSKA (reference sequence). Trimming cost V 5 bases and J 7 bases, with 6 bases left between them. The CDR3 extends over 11 amino acids. The CDR3 loop is CSAGENSPLHF. CDR3 bases: TGCAGTGCTGGGGAAAATTCACCCCTCCACTTT.

The chain employs TRBV6-6 and TRBJ1-2; 10 bases match TRBD1. The CDR3 is 15 amino acids. The V gene end was trimmed by 6 bases and the J gene end by 8 bases; junction bases not matched to a gene: 12. Germline V gene lookup returns CDR1 MNHNY and CDR2 SVGAGI (reference sequence). The CDR3 DNA reads as TGTGCCAGCAGCTCAGTTGGGACAGGGGAGAAAGGCTACACCTTC. Translated, it gives CASSSVGTGEKGYTF.

The chain recombines TRBV25-1 with TRBJ1-2; tentatively, D is TRBD1 (5 bases). V was cut by 4 bases and J by 4 bases, with 13 bases left in between. The CDR3 loop spans 14 amino acids. Per the germline V gene, CDR1 is MGHDK and CDR2 is SYGVNS. The CDR3 nucleotides are TGTGCCAGCAGTGTCACTCAGGGCCCCTATGGCTACACCTTC. Amino acids: CASSVTQGPYGYTF.

The chain carries TRBV6-1 and TRBJ1-2; D may be TRBD1 (6 bases). Per germline, CDR1 MNHNS and CDR2 SASEGT. V was cut by 2 bases and J by 8 bases, with 18 bases left in between. The CDR3 covers 15 residues. The CDR3 reads CASSESGGGAKGYTF. The CDR3, as DNA: TGTGCCAGCAGTGAATCGGGTGGGGGCGCGAAGGGCTACACCTTC.

V is TRBV30 and J is TRBJ1-5; D is possibly TRBD1 (5 bases). The CDR3 contains 13 residues. Germline-derived CDR1 and CDR2 are GTSNPN and SVGIG (reference sequence). Deletions cut 1 base from V and 7 bases from J, with 11 bases between. CDR3: CAWSGGNRQPQHF. CDR3 nucleotide sequence: TGTGCCTGGAGTGGGGGGAATCGGCAGCCCCAGCATTTT.

A single count supports this clone. V and J are TRBV7-8 and TRBJ2-3; D may be TRBD2 (5 bases). Trimming took 5 bases from V and 4 from J, leaving 7 bases between them. In germline, CDR1 is SGHVS, CDR2 FQNEAQ. This CDR3 region has 12 residues. CDR3 bases: TGTGCCAGCAGCAAGGAGGCAGATACGCAGTATTTT. Translated: CASSKEADTQYF.

This chain uses TRBV10-3 with TRBJ2-4; D perhaps matches TRBD1 (6 bases). The CDR3 has 13 residues. Per germline, CDR1 ENHRY and CDR2 SYGVKD. V was shortened by 7 bases and J by 8 bases, with 15 bases between the two germline ends. In nucleotides, the CDR3 is TGTGCCATCAAGGAAGCAGGGGCGGACATTCAGTACTTC. Protein: CAIKEAGADIQYF.

This clone was seen a few times. CDR3 sequence (DNA): TGCGCCAGCAGCTCCGGACTAGCGGGGAGAAGCTACGAGCAGTACTTC. This sequence encodes CASSSGLAGRSYEQYF. This chain uses TRBV5-1 with TRBJ2-7, with TRBD2 matching over 12 bases. Germline loops: CDR1 SGHRS, CDR2 YFSETQ. V shed 3 bases, J shed 3 bases, and the junction held 7 bases outside the gene matches. The CDR3 loop spans 16 amino acids.

This clone was recorded a few times. The genes are TRBV25-1 and TRBJ2-3, with TRBD1 matching 8 bases. The CDR3 consists of 14 residues. Losses at the gene ends were 6 bases for V and 4 bases for J; bases not matched to a gene: 6. Germline CDR1 reads MGHDK; CDR2 reads SYGVNS. The CDR3 DNA is TGTGCCAGCAGGGGGACAGGAGAGGCAGATACGCAGTATTTT. Amino acids: CASRGTGEADTQYF.

This clone was counted between two and nine times. This chain links TRBV29-1 with TRBJ1-2; perhaps TRBD1 as D (5 bases). CDR1 SQVTM and CDR2 ANQGSEA come from the germline V gene. The CDR3 covers 13 residues. V dropped 4 bases and J dropped 8 bases, with 17 bases sitting between them. In DNA, the CDR3 is TGCAGCGTTGGTGACAGCCGAACCGGAGGCTACACCTTC. This translates into CSVGDSRTGGYTF.

This clone is a singleton in its sample. In DNA form, the CDR3 reads TGTGCCATCAGCGAAATAGGGAAGGAGACCCAGTACTTC. Its translation: CAISEIGKETQYF. This sequence joins TRBV10-3 and TRBJ2-5; D not resolved. This CDR3 has 13 amino acids. Germline V CDR1 and CDR2: ENHRY, SYGVKD. V lost 6 bases and J lost 5, with 13 bases in between.

CDR3 sequence reads: CASSLLAGGYNEQFF. CDR3 DNA sequence: TGTGCCAGCAGTTTGCTAGCGGGGGGGTACAATGAGCAGTTCTTC. The J gene is TRBJ2-1, the V gene TRBV27; 12 positions agree with TRBD2. The V and J ends lost 3 bases and 4 bases, in that order; junction bases with no gene match: 1. The CDR3 has 15 residues. Germline V gene lookup returns CDR1 MNHEY and CDR2 SMNVEV (reference sequence).

This chain uses TRBV6-5 with TRBJ1-2; no clear D. Per the germline V gene, CDR1 is MNHEY and CDR2 is SVGAGI. The CDR3 length is 16 residues. Trimming pared 4 bases from V and 1 base from J, leaving 16 bases between. The CDR3 region has the DNA TGTGCCAGCAGTTCGGGATACGTAGTTAATAACTATGGCTACACCTTC. Its translation: CASSSGYVVNNYGYTF.

The chain carries TRBV23-1 and TRBJ2-7; D gene unclear. TRBV23-1 falls under the ORF class, with uncertain function. V lost 7 bases and J 4 bases, leaving 14 bases between the germline ends. This CDR3 contains 13 residues. CDR3 region: CASKRVSWYEQYF. The DNA for the CDR3 is TGCGCCAGCAAAAGGGTTTCTTGGTACGAGCAGTACTTC.

This clone appeared a few times. V usage is TRBV5-1 and J usage is TRBJ2-5, with D perhaps TRBD2 (5 bases). Germline V lookup: CDR1 SGHRS, CDR2 YFSETQ. This CDR3 comprises 14 residues. Trimming removed 7 bases at V and 4 bases at J, with 17 bases between. The chain's CDR3 is CASLRAPGGETQYF. The CDR3 region has the DNA TGCGCCAGCTTGCGGGCCCCGGGTGGAGAGACCCAGTACTTC.

The rearrangement joins TRBV4-3 to TRBJ2-7; 11 bases match TRBD1. The CDR3 consists of 17 residues. The germline gives CDR1 LGHNA, CDR2 YSLEER. V lost 2 bases and J lost 3; bases outside the gene matches: 9. In nucleotides, the CDR3 is TGCGCCAGCAGCCAATTCACCGGGACAGGGGGTAACTACGAGCAGTACTTC. Residues: CASSQFTGTGGNYEQYF.

This sequence joins TRBV19 and TRBJ1-5, with TRBD1 matching 9 bases. The CDR3 is 17 amino acids. The V gene's germline CDR1 is LNHDA and CDR2 SQIVND (reference sequence). V dropped 6 bases and J dropped 3; count of bases not matched to a gene: 12. In DNA form, the CDR3 reads TGTGCCAGTAGCCAACGTTCCGGGACAGGGATCAATCAGCCCCAGCATTTT. This encodes CASSQRSGTGINQPQHF.

DNA for the CDR3: TGTGCCAGCAGCCTACTAGACAGGGAGCTGTTTTTT. Amino acid sequence: CASSLLDRELFF. The chain recombines TRBV7-8 with TRBJ2-2, with D perhaps matching TRBD2 (5 bases). The CDR3 runs 12 residues. The germline V gene has CDR1 SGHVS and CDR2 FQNEAQ. Trimming cost V 5 bases and J 9 bases, with 10 bases left between them.

J is TRBJ2-1 and V is TRBV29-1, with D tentatively TRBD2 (5 bases). Germline-derived CDR1 and CDR2 are SQVTM and ANQGSEA. The CDR3 is made up of 15 amino acids. Trimming cost V 5 bases and J 0 bases, with 14 bases left between them. CDR3 in amino acids: CSVWPGGDSYNEQFF. CDR3 DNA: TGCAGCGTTTGGCCAGGAGGCGACTCCTACAATGAGCAGTTCTTC.

The V gene is TRBV7-9, the J gene TRBJ2-7, with D hard to call. The CDR3 contains 13 residues. Germline V gives CDR1 SEHNR, CDR2 FQNEAQ (reference sequence). Deletions cut 0 bases from V and 3 bases from J, with 6 bases between. The CDR3 sequence is CASSLAGIYEQYF. The CDR3 nucleotides are TGTGCCAGCAGCTTAGCAGGGATCTACGAGCAGTACTTC.

This clone was detected a few times. This chain uses TRBV29-1 with TRBJ1-5; perhaps TRBD1 as D (5 bases). The V end lost 5 bases, the J end lost 11 bases, and 16 bases lay between the germline ends. Per germline, CDR1 SQVTM and CDR2 ANQGSEA. There are 12 residues in the CDR3. The CDR3 sequence: CSVRGRWGSQHF. Written as DNA, the CDR3 is TGCAGCGTTCGAGGACGGTGGGGGTCCCAGCATTTT.